The rows below give T cell receptor beta chains drawn from one sample of a study of OX40 agonist ivuxolimab in advanced cancers. Clones were sequenced by immunoSEQ multiplex PCR, and TCRdb holds only the in-frame ones, with some missing. The table lists about 90,000 clones, roughly 90% of them singletons. Sequenced here: CD4+ or CD8+ T cells sorted from blood, sampled in a trial of the OX40 agonist ivuxolimab. The origin of the receptors is an adult with an advanced solid tumor such as melanoma, head and neck, liver or kidney cancer. The CDR3 runs from the conserved cysteine through the conserved F or W. The D gene is left open where the match is weak. Clone size is not always given. Where it is, it says once, few, many or a class for expanded clones.

cdr3_length	v_call	clone_size	d_call	j_call	cdr3_aa	cdr3_nt
13	TRBV5-1	NA	NA	TRBJ2-3	CASSFEGGDTQYF	TGCGCCAGCAGCTTTGAAGGGGGAGATACGCAGTATTTT
14	TRBV19	NA	NA	TRBJ2-1	CASSIAGSYNEQFF	TGTGCCAGTAGTATAGCGGGATCCTACAATGAGCAGTTCTTC
15	TRBV18	NA	NA	TRBJ2-5	CASSLLGTSQETQYF	TGTGCCAGCTCACTTCTGGGGACTTCCCAAGAGACCCAGTACTTC
16	TRBV28	NA	NA	TRBJ2-3	CASSAAWAASTDTQYF	TGTGCCAGCAGCGCCGCTTGGGCGGCGAGCACAGATACGCAGTATTTT
14	TRBV9	NA	NA	TRBJ2-7	CASSGDIPPYEQYF	TGTGCCAGCAGCGGGGACATTCCCCCCTACGAGCAGTACTTC
16	TRBV5-4	NA	NA	TRBJ2-1	CASSSSLARHKDEQFF	TGTGCCAGCAGCTCCTCATTAGCGCGCCACAAGGATGAGCAGTTCTTC
16	TRBV4-2	NA	TRBD2	TRBJ2-3	CASSPKAGLAVDTQYF	TGTGCCAGCAGCCCAAAAGCGGGGCTTGCGGTAGATACGCAGTATTTT
11	TRBV2	NA	NA	TRBJ2-7	CASGRGYEQYF	TGTGCCAGCGGGCGCGGTTACGAGCAGTACTTC
16	TRBV18	NA	TRBD2	TRBJ2-1	CASSPTTSGSWNEQFF	TGTGCCAGCTCCCCGACAACTAGCGGGAGTTGGAATGAGCAGTTCTTC
15	TRBV29-1	NA	NA	TRBJ2-5	CSVEVSGTYQETQYF	TGCAGCGTTGAAGTCTCCGGGACTTACCAAGAGACCCAGTACTTC
14	TRBV7-4	NA	NA	TRBJ1-5	CASSPPPGLQPQHF	TGTGCCAGCAGTCCCCCCCCCGGGCTCCAGCCCCAGCATTTT
13	TRBV7-2	NA	NA	TRBJ1-5	CASSFGGKGPQHF	TGTGCCAGCAGCTTTGGGGGTAAGGGGCCCCAGCATTTT
19	TRBV7-6	NA	NA	TRBJ1-6	CASSLEAGQNRGGNSPLHF	TGTGCCAGCAGCTTAGAGGCAGGGCAGAACAGAGGAGGGAATTCACCCCTCCACTTT
16	TRBV7-2	NA	TRBD2	TRBJ2-1	CASSSGLAGGGYEQFF	TGTGCCAGCAGCTCTGGACTAGCGGGAGGGGGCTATGAGCAGTTCTTC
15	TRBV7-2	once	TRBD2	TRBJ2-7	CASSRSSSGTYEQYF	TGTGCCAGCAGCAGAAGTTCTAGCGGGACCTACGAGCAGTACTTC
16	TRBV6-5	once	TRBD2	TRBJ2-5	CASSYSILAGVAAQYF	TGTGCCAGCAGTTACTCGATCCTAGCGGGAGTAGCGGCCCAGTACTTC
16	TRBV5-1	NA	TRBD1	TRBJ1-1	CASSSRTGGMNTEAFF	TGCGCCAGCAGCTCTCGGACAGGGGGGATGAACACTGAAGCTTTCTTT
17	TRBV21-1	NA	NA	TRBJ2-1	CASGVAGGLVPHNEQFF	TGTGCCAGCGGGGTAGCGGGAGGGCTAGTCCCCCACAATGAGCAGTTCTTC
15	TRBV19	NA	TRBD2	TRBJ2-7	CATSWVWGGTYEQYF	TGTGCCACCTCGTGGGTTTGGGGGGGGACCTACGAGCAGTACTTC
14	TRBV9	NA	NA	TRBJ2-5	CASSRGLHQETQYF	TGTGCCAGCAGCAGGGGCCTTCACCAAGAGACCCAGTACTTC
17	TRBV5-4	NA	TRBD2	TRBJ2-2	CASSSRTSGRGTGELFF	TGTGCCAGCAGCTCTAGGACTAGCGGGAGGGGGACCGGGGAGCTGTTTTTT
15	TRBV9	NA	NA	TRBJ2-6	CASSVDRAGANVLTF	TGTGCCAGCAGCGTAGATCGGGCTGGGGCCAACGTCCTGACTTTC
16	TRBV29-1	NA	TRBD2	TRBJ2-1	CSVSSGRAGSYNEQFF	TGCAGCGTTTCTAGCGGGAGGGCCGGTTCCTACAATGAGCAGTTCTTC
15	TRBV5-4	NA	TRBD2	TRBJ2-7	CASSPGLADSYEQYF	TGTGCCAGCAGCCCGGGACTAGCAGACTCCTACGAGCAGTACTTC
13	TRBV28	NA	NA	TRBJ1-1	CASSLWENTEAFF	TGTGCCAGCAGTTTGTGGGAGAACACTGAAGCTTTCTTT
15	TRBV10-3	NA	TRBD2	TRBJ2-7	CAISPGTSGRGEQYF	TGTGCCATCAGTCCTGGGACTAGCGGGAGGGGCGAGCAGTACTTC
16	TRBV4-2	NA	TRBD2	TRBJ2-1	CASSQDVGLAGNEQFF	TGTGCCAGCAGCCAAGATGTTGGACTAGCGGGGAATGAGCAGTTCTTC
14	TRBV5-1	NA	NA	TRBJ2-1	CASNPGQSYNEQFF	TGCGCCAGCAATCCTGGACAGTCCTACAATGAGCAGTTCTTC
15	TRBV2	NA	NA	TRBJ2-3	CASSVEAGGSDTQYF	TGTGCCAGCAGTGTTGAGGCAGGGGGGTCAGATACGCAGTATTTT
15	TRBV28	NA	TRBD2	TRBJ2-4	CASSGTSLAKNIQYF	TGTGCCAGCAGCGGGACTAGCCTAGCCAAAAACATTCAGTACTTC